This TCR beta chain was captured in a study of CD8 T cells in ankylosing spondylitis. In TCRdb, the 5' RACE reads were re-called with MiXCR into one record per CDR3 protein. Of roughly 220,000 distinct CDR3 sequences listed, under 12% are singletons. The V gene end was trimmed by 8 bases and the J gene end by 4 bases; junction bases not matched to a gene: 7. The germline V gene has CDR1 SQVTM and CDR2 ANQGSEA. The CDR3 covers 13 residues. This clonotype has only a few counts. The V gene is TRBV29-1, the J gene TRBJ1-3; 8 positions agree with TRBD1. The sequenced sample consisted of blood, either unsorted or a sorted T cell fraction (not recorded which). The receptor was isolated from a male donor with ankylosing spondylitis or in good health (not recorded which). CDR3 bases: TGCAGCTCTACAGGGGGATCCGGAAACACCATATATTTT. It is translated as CSSTGGSGNTIYF.